This T cell receptor (beta chain) was observed in a study of response to subunit inactivated influenza vaccine. Findings and caveats of the study: Authors suggested each seasonal influenza vaccination recruits few new T cells.

This clonotype showed up just a few times. Its target is not known. Via MiXCR, TCRdb re-called the RT-PCR reads, giving one row per CDR3 protein. The table shows 450,000 to 600,000 distinct CDR3 sequences, with 6.5% to 8% occurring only once. This CDR3 is built from 14 residues. The V end lost 2 bases, the J end lost 3 bases, and 11 bases lay between the germline ends. CDR1 is SGHTA, CDR2 FQGNSA, per germline. The TCR was taken from a man aged 50 to 69 who received an inactivated influenza vaccine. The chain is built from TRBV7-2 and TRBJ2-7; D uncertain. Sequences were derived from PBMCs from blood, sampled 23 to 25 months after vaccination. The CDR3 bases are TGTGCCAGCAGCTTATCTGGCGGCCACTACGAGCAGTACTTC. Protein product: CASSLSGGHYEQYF.